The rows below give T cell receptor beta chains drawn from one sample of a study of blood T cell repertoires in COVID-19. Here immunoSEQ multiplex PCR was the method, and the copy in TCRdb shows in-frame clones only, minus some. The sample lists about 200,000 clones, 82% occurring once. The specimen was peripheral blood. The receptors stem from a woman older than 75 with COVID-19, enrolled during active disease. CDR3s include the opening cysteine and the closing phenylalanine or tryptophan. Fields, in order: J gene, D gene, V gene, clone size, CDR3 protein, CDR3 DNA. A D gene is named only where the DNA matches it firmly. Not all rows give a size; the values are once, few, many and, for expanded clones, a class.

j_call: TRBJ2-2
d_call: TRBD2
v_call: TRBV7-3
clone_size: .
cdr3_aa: CASSPRSGRNTGELFF
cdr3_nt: TGTGCCAGCAGCCCTCGTAGCGGGAGGAACACCGGGGAGCTGTTTTTT

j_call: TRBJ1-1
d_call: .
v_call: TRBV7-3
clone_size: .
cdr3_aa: CASSLQMNTEAFF
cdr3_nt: TGTGCCAGCAGCCTTCAGATGAACACTGAAGCTTTCTTT

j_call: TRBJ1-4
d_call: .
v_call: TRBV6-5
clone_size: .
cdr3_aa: CASNRDEKLFF
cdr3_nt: TGTGCCAGCAACAGGGATGAAAAACTGTTTTTT

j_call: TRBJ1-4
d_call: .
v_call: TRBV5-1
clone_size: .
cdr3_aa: CASSFGGGRRDEKLFF
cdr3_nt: TGCGCCAGCAGCTTTGGGGGAGGGAGACGTGATGAAAAACTGTTTTTT

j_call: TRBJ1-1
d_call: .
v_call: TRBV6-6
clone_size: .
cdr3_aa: CASSLDRNTEAFF
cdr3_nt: TGTGCCAGCAGTCTCGACAGGAACACTGAAGCTTTCTTT

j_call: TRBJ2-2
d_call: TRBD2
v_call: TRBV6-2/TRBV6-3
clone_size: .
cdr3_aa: CASSPLAGGTSGELFF
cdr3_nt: TGTGCCAGCAGCCCCCTAGCGGGAGGCACGAGCGGGGAGCTGTTTTTT

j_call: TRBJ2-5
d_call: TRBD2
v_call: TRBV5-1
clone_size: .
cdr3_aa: CASSFAIAGAMGETQYF
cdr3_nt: TGCGCCAGCAGCTTCGCGATAGCGGGGGCAATGGGGGAGACCCAGTACTTC

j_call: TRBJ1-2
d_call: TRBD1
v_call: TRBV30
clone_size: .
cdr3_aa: CACPGQGYGYTF
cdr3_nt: TGTGCCTGTCCGGGACAGGGGTATGGCTACACCTTC

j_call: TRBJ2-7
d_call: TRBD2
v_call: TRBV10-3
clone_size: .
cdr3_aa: CAISEAAGRGEQYF
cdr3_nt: TGTGCCATCAGTGAGGCTGCGGGGCGGGGGGAGCAGTACTTC

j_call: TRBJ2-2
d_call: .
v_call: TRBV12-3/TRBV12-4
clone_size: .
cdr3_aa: CASSFRGELFF
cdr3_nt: TGTGCCAGCAGTTTTAGAGGGGAGCTGTTTTTT

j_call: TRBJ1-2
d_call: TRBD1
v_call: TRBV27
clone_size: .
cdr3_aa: CASSLTGTGRYGYTF
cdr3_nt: TGTGCCAGCAGTCTCACCGGGACAGGACGCTATGGCTACACCTTC

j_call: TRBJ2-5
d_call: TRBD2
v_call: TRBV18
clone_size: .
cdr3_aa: CASSPKGASGGTETQYF
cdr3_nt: TGTGCCAGCTCACCAAAGGGCGCTAGCGGGGGGACAGAGACCCAGTACTTC

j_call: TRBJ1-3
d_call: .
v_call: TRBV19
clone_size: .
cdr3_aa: CASSMAPVNSGNTIYF
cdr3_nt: TGTGCCAGTAGTATGGCCCCAGTGAACTCTGGAAACACCATATATTTT

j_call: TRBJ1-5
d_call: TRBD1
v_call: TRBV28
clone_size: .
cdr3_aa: CASRSAQGGNQPQHF
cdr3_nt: TGTGCCAGCAGATCTGCACAGGGGGGCAATCAGCCCCAGCATTTT

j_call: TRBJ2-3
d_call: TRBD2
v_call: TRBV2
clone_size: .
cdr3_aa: CASPSGGVTDTQYF
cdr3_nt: TGTGCCAGCCCTAGCGGGGGGGTGACAGATACGCAGTATTTT

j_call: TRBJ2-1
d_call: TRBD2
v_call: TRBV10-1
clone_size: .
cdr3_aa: CASSGQAGGEQFF
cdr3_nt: TGCGCCAGCAGTGGTCAGGCGGGGGGTGAGCAGTTCTTC

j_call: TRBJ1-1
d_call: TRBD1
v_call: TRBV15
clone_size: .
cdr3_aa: CATSRGSQGANTEAFF
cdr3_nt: TGTGCCACCAGCAGAGGCTCCCAGGGGGCGAACACTGAAGCTTTCTTT

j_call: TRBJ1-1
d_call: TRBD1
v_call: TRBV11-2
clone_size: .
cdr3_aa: CASSLRGGVTEAFF
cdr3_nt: TGTGCCAGCAGCTTGAGAGGGGGCGTCACTGAAGCTTTCTTT

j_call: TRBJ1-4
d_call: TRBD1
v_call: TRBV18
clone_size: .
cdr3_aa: CASSPGQGREKLFF
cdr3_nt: TGTGCCAGCTCACCGGGACAGGGGAGAGAAAAACTGTTTTTT

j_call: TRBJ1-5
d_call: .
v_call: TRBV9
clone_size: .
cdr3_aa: CASSVDGYSNQPQHF
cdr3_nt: TGTGCCAGCAGCGTTGACGGGTATAGCAATCAGCCCCAGCATTTT

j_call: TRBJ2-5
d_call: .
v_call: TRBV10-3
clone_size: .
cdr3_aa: CATSDSRETQYF
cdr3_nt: TGTGCCACTAGCGATTCCAGGGAGACCCAGTACTTC

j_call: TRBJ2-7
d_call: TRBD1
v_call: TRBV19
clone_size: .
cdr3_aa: CASSLSGQGPYEQYF
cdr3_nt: TGTGCCAGTAGTTTATCGGGACAGGGCCCCTACGAGCAGTACTTC

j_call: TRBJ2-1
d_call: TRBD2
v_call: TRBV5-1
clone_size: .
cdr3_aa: CASSSTSGSSYNEQFF
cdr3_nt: TGCGCCAGCAGCTCAACTAGCGGGAGCTCCTACAATGAGCAGTTCTTC

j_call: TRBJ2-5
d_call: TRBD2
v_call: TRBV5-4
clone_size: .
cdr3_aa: CASTPGGLGAETQYF
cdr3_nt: TGTGCCAGCACCCCTGGGGGACTAGGGGCGGAGACCCAGTACTTC

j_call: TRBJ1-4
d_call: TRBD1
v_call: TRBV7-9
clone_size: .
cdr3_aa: CASSKWTGLGEKLFF
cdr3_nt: TGTGCCAGCAGCAAGTGGACAGGGTTGGGAGAAAAACTGTTTTTT

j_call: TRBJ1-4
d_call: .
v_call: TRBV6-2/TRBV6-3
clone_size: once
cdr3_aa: CASSSRTTDEKLFF
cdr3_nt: TGTGCCAGCAGTTCTCGTACCACGGATGAAAAACTGTTTTTT

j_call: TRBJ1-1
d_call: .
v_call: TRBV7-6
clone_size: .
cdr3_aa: CASSLVAQTNTEAFF
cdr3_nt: TGTGCCAGCAGCTTAGTGGCACAGACGAACACTGAAGCTTTCTTT

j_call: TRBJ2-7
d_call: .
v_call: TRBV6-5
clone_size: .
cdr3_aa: CASRPNRDSYEQYF
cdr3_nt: TGTGCCAGCAGGCCTAACAGGGACTCCTACGAGCAGTACTTC

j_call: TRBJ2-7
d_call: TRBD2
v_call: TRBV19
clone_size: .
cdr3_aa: CASSIGLAGDSEQYF
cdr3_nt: TGTGCCAGTAGTATAGGCCTAGCGGGAGACAGCGAGCAGTACTTC

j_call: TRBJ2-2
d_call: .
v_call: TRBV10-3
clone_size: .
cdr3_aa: CASRGTGELFF
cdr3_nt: TGTGCCTCCAGGGGTACCGGGGAGCTGTTTTTT

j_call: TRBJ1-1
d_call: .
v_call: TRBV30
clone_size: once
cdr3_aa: CAWSLGATEAFF
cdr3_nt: TGTGCCTGGAGTTTAGGGGCCACTGAAGCTTTCTTT

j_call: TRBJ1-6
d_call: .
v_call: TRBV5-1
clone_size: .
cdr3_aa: CASTPGTSYNSPLHF
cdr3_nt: TGCGCCAGCACCCCAGGTACCTCCTATAATTCACCCCTCCACTTT

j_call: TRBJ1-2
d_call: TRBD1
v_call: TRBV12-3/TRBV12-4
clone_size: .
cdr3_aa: CASRGTASSYTF
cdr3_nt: TGTGCCAGCAGAGGGACAGCCTCAAGTTACACCTTC

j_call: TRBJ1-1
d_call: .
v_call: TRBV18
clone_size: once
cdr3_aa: CASSPYPLVGTSQAFF
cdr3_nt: TGTGCCAGCTCACCCTACCCCCTGGTGGGGACATCACAAGCTTTCTTT

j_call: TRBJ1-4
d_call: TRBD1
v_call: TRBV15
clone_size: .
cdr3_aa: CATSRDRVAEKLFF
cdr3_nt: TGTGCCACCAGCCGGGACAGGGTGGCTGAAAAACTGTTTTTT

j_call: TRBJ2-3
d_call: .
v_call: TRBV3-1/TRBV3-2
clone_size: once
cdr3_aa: CASSQERVAGATDTQYF
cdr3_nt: TGTGCCAGCAGCCAAGAAAGGGTAGCAGGGGCCACAGATACGCAGTATTTT

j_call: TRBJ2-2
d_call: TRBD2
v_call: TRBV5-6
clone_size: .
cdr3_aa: CASSRPGLAANTGELFF
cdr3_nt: TGTGCCAGCAGCAGGCCCGGACTAGCGGCGAACACCGGGGAGCTGTTTTTT

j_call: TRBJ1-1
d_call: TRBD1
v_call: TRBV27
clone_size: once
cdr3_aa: CASRYRGQNTEAFF
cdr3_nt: TGTGCCAGCAGGTACAGGGGGCAGAACACTGAAGCTTTCTTT

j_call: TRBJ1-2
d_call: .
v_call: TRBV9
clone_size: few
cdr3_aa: CASRGDSRNGYTF
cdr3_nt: TGTGCCAGCAGAGGCGACAGTCGCAATGGCTACACCTTC

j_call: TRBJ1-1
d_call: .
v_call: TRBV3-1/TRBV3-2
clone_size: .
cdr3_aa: CASSRGGRPEAFF
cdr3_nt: TGTGCCAGCAGCCGGGGGGGGCGGCCTGAAGCTTTCTTT

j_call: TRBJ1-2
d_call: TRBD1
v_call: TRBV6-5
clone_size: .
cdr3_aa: CASSYSDRRYTF
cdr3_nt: TGTGCCAGCAGTTACTCGGACAGGCGCTACACCTTC

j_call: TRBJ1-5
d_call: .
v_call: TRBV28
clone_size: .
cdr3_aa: CASTASGQPQHF
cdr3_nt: TGTGCCAGCACCGCCTCAGGACAGCCCCAGCATTTT

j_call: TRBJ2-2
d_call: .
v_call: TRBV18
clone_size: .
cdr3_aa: CASSPRRQPTGELFF
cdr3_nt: TGTGCCAGCTCACCACGGAGACAGCCAACCGGGGAGCTGTTTTTT

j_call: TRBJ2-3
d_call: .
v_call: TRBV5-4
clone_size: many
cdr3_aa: CASSPLGRGSTDTQYF
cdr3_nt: TGTGCCAGCAGCCCCTTGGGGCGGGGTAGCACAGATACGCAGTATTTT

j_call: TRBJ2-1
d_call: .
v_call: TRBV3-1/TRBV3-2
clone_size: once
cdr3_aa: CASSLQGGASDEQFF
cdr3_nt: TGTGCCAGCAGCCTACAGGGGGGGGCCTCCGATGAGCAGTTCTTC

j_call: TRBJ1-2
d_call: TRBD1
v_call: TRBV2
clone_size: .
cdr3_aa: CASSGQVDYGYTF
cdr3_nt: TGTGCCAGCTCGGGACAGGTTGACTATGGCTACACCTTC

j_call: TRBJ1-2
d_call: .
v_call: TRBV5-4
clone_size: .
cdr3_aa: CASSRGGTQYGYTF
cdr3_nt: TGTGCCAGCAGCCGGGGGGGCACCCAATATGGCTACACCTTC

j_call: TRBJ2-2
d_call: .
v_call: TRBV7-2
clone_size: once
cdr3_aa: CASSSRRGNQNTGELFF
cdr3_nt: TGTGCCAGCAGCTCCCGAAGGGGGAATCAGAACACCGGGGAGCTGTTTTTT

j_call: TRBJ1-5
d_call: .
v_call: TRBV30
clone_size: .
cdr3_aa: CAWSVTGTSNQPQHF
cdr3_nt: TGTGCCTGGAGTGTCACAGGAACTAGCAATCAGCCCCAGCATTTT

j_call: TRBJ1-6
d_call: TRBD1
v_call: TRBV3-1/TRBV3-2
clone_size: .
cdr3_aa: CASSQESGGISPLHF
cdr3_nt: TGTGCCAGCAGCCAAGAGTCAGGGGGAATTTCACCCCTCCACTTT

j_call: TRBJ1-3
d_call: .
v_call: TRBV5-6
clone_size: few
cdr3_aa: CASSLAYPGNTIYF
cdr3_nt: TGTGCCAGCAGCCTAGCTTACCCTGGAAACACCATATATTTT